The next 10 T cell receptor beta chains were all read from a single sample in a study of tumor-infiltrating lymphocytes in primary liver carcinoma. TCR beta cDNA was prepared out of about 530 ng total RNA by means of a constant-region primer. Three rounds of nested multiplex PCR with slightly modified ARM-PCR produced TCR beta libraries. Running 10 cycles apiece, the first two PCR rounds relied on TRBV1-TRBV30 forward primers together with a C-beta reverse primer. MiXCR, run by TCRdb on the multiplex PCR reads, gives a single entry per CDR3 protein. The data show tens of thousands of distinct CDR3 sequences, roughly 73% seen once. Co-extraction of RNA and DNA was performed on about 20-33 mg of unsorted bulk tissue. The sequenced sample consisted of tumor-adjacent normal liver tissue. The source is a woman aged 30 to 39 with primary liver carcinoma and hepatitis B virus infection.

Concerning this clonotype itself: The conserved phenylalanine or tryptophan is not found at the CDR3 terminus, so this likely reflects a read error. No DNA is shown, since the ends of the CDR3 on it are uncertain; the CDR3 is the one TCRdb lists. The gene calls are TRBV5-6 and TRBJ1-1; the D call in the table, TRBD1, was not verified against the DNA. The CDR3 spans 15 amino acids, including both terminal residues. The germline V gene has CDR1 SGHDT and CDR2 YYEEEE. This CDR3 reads CASSLNIGALTETFS.

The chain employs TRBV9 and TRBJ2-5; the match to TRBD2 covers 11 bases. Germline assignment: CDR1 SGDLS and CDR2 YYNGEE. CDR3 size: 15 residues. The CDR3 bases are TGTGTCCGCAGCGTATGGACTAGCGGGCGAGAGACCCAGTACTTC. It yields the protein CVRSVWTSGRETQYF.

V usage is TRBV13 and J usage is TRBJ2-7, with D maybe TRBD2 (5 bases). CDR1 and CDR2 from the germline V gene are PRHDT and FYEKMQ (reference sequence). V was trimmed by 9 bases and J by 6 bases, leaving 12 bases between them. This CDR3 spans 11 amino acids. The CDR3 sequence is CASNGEGEQYF. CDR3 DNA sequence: TGTGCCAGTAACGGGGAAGGCGAGCAGTACTTC.

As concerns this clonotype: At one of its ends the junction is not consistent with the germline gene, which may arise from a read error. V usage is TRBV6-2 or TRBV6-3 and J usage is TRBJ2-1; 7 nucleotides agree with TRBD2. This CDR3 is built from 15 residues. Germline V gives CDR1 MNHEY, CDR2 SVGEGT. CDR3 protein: CASSYEPAGNNEQFF. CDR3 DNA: TGTGCCAGTAGTTACGAACCAGCGGGGAACAATGAGCAGTTCTTC.

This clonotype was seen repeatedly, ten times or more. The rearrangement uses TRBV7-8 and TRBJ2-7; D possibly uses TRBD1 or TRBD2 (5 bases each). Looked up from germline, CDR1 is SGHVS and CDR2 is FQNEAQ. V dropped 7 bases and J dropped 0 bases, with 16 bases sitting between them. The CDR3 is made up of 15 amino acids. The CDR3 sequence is CASKFIGTSSYEQYF. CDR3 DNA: TGTGCCAGCAAATTTATCGGGACGAGCTCCTACGAGCAGTACTTC.

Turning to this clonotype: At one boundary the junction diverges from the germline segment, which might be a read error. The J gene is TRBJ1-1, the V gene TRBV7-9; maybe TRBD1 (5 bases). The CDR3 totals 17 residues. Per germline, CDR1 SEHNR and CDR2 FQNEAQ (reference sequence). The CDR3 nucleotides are TGTGCCAGCAGATCTAAACGAGGGGAGGCGATGAACACTGGAGCTTTCTTT. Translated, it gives CASRSKRGEAMNTGAFF.

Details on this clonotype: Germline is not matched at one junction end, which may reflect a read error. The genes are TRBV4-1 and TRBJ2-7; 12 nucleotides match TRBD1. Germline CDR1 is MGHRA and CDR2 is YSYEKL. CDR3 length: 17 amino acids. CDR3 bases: TGCGTCAGCAGCCAAGATCTGGGACAGGGGGCATCCTACGAGCAGTACTTC. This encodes CVSSQDLGQGASYEQYF.

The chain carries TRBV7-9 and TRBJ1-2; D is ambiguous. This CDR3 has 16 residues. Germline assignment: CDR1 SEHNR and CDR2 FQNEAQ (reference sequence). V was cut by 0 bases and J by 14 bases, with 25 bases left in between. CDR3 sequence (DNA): TGTGCCAGCAGCTTAGCGTCCCGAGGCCAGACGAATGGCTGTACCTTC. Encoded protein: CASSLASRGQTNGCTF.

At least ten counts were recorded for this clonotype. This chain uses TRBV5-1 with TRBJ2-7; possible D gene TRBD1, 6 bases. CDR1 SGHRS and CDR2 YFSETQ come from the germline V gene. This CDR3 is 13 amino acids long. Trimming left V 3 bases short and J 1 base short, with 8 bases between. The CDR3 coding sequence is TGCGCCAGCAGCTGGGACAAGTCCTACGAGCAGTACTTC. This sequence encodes CASSWDKSYEQYF.

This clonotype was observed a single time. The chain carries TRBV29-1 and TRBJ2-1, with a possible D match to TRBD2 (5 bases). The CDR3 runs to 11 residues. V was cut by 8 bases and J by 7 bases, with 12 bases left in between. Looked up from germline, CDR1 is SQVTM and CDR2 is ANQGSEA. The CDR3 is CSSGSLNEQFF. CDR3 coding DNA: TGCAGCTCGGGATCGTTAAATGAGCAGTTCTTC.